Listed below are T cell receptor beta chains from one sample, sequenced in a study of CD8 T cells in ankylosing spondylitis. One entry per CDR3 protein results from TCRdb running MiXCR on the 5' RACE reads. The sample lists 120,000 to 150,000 distinct CDR3 sequences; roughly 8.8% were seen once. The sample taken for sequencing was synovial fluid, either unsorted or a sorted T cell fraction (not recorded which). Receptor source: a male donor with ankylosing spondylitis. CDR3s include the opening cysteine and the closing phenylalanine or tryptophan. Fields, in order: V gene, J gene, clone size, D gene, CDR3 DNA, CDR3 protein. D genes are given only for firm matches. A clone size is listed for some rows: how often the clone was seen (once, few, many), or a class if it is expanded.

>TRBV25-1|TRBJ1-1|many|-
TGTGCCAGCAGTGAATTGTGGGGCGGGAGTGAAGCTTTCTTT
CASSELWGGSEAFF
>TRBV5-1|TRBJ2-5|many|-
TGCGCCAGCAGCCCAAATCCCACAGGGTTCCAAGAGACCCAGTACTTC
CASSPNPTGFQETQYF
>TRBV20-1|TRBJ2-3|-|TRBD2
TGCAGTGCTAGAGTTGCCGCTAGCGGGGGGGCTTGGGATACGCAGTATTTT
CSARVAASGGAWDTQYF
>TRBV12-3/TRBV12-4|TRBJ2-1|many|-
TGTGCCAGCAGTTTCCTAGCGGACAGCGCCTACAATGAGCAGTTCTTC
CASSFLADSAYNEQFF
>TRBV12-3/TRBV12-4|TRBJ1-5|many|TRBD1
TGTGCCAGCAGCGGGGACAGGTCTTCCCAACAGCCCCAGCATTTT
CASSGDRSSQQPQHF
>TRBV11-2|TRBJ2-7|few|TRBD1
TGTGCCAGCAGTTCCAACCGGGACAGGGCCTACGAGCAGTACTTC
CASSSNRDRAYEQYF
>TRBV28|TRBJ1-2|many|-
TGTGCCAGCAGTTCCTTTGATTCCCTTGGCTACACCTTC
CASSSFDSLGYTF
>TRBV6-5|TRBJ2-1|-|-
TGTGCCAGCAGTTACGGTGCCAGCTACAATGAGCAGTTCTTC
CASSYGASYNEQFF
>TRBV3-1|TRBJ2-5|-|TRBD2
TGTGCCAGCAGCCGGAGCGGGAGAGTCGGGGAGACCCAGTACTTC
CASSRSGRVGETQYF
>TRBV10-3|TRBJ2-1|many|-
TGTGCCATCAGTGAGAACCAGGGGGCGGGGGCCTACAATGAGCAGTTCTTC
CAISENQGAGAYNEQFF
>TRBV28|TRBJ2-5|few|TRBD2
TGTGCCAGCAGTTTGGGGGGGGACTTCCAAGAGTTCCAGTACTTC
CASSLGGDFQEFQYF
>TRBV20-1|TRBJ2-5|-|-
TGCAGTGCCCCCAGGCGCCTTGGGGCCCAGTACTTC
CSAPRRLGAQYF
>TRBV5-8|TRBJ2-1|few|-
TGTGCCAGCAGCCGGACAGAGTACAATGAGCAGTTCTTC
CASSRTEYNEQFF
>TRBV7-3|TRBJ2-1|few|-
TGTGCCAGCAGCTCCGTTCCGGGCAATGAGCAGTTCTTC
CASSSVPGNEQFF
>TRBV24-1|TRBJ2-1|-|-
TGTGCCACCAGTGACCCTCCCAGGGAGGAGCAGTTCTTC
CATSDPPREEQFF
>TRBV2|TRBJ2-2|many|-
TGTGCCAGCAGTAGCGATGGGCCTTACACCGGGGAGCTGTTTTTT
CASSSDGPYTGELFF
>TRBV2|TRBJ2-2|-|-
TGTGCCGGTACTGAGTTTGCCACCGGGGAGCTGTTTTTT
CAGTEFATGELFF
>TRBV28|TRBJ1-2|many|-
TGTGCCAGCAATCCCCGCCGGGTGATTAACTATGGCTACACCTTC
CASNPRRVINYGYTF
>TRBV20-1|TRBJ1-5|-|-
TGCAGTGCTATTGAGGGTCGACAGCCCCAGCATTTT
CSAIEGRQPQHF
>TRBV7-9|TRBJ2-3|-|-
TGTGCCAGCAGCTGGTCGTTCCGGGATACGCAGTATTTT
CASSWSFRDTQYF
>TRBV7-2|TRBJ1-2|-|-
TGTGCCAGGGAGGAGGGCTATGGCTACACCTTC
CAREEGYGYTF
>TRBV5-4|TRBJ1-1|-|-
TGTGCCAGCAGCCCCAGCCCGGTCGGCAGAGTGAACACTGAAGCTTTCTTT
CASSPSPVGRVNTEAFF
>TRBV6-2/TRBV6-3|TRBJ2-5|-|-
TGTGCCAGCAGGAGGGAAGTTTTCCAAGAGACCCAGTACTTC
CASRREVFQETQYF
>TRBV10-3|TRBJ1-1|few|TRBD1
TGTGCCATCACCGGGACAGGGAGGACTGAAGCTTTCTTT
CAITGTGRTEAFF
>TRBV3-1|TRBJ1-1|few|-
TGTGCCAGCAGTTTGACAGACCGACGGACTGAAGCTTTCTTT
CASSLTDRRTEAFF
>TRBV9|TRBJ1-6|-|-
TGTGCCAGCAGCGTAGGAGGGTGGAACTCACCCCTCCACTTT
CASSVGGWNSPLHF
>TRBV28|TRBJ2-1|many|TRBD2
TGTGCCAGCAGCCTCTATCGGGGGGAAATCGACAATGAGCAGTTCTTC
CASSLYRGEIDNEQFF
>TRBV2|TRBJ2-3|-|-
TGTGCCAGCAAAGCAGGGGGGACAGATACGCAGTATTTT
CASKAGGTDTQYF
>TRBV18|TRBJ2-2|-|-
TGTGCCAGCTCATTCTTTGTGGACGCTACCGGGGAGCTGTTTTTT
CASSFFVDATGELFF
>TRBV5-1|TRBJ2-2|many|-
TGCGCCAGCAACCGGGGCAGCGCGAACACCGGGGAGCTGTTTTTT
CASNRGSANTGELFF
>TRBV18|TRBJ1-2|many|-
TGTGCCAGCTCACCCTCGAGGGGTAGAGAGAACTATGGCTACACCTTC
CASSPSRGRENYGYTF
>TRBV11-2|TRBJ2-2|few|TRBD2
TGTGCCAGCAGCTTTAGCGGGAGGGCGAACACCGGGGAGCTGTTTTTT
CASSFSGRANTGELFF
>TRBV29-1|TRBJ2-5|many|-
TGCAGCGGCGTCAGGCAGACCCAGTACTTC
CSGVRQTQYF
>TRBV27|TRBJ2-1|many|-
TGTGCCAGCAGTTTTTCCATTTCAAGTGAGCAGTTCTTC
CASSFSISSEQFF
>TRBV12-3/TRBV12-4|TRBJ2-2|-|-
TGTGCCAGCAGTTTAAAGGGGATTGGGGGCGGGGAGCTGTTTTTT
CASSLKGIGGGELFF
>TRBV5-5|TRBJ2-1|few|TRBD2
TGTGCCAGCAGCTTGGGGGGACTAGGGGATGAGCAGTTCTTC
CASSLGGLGDEQFF
>TRBV5-1|TRBJ2-3|many|TRBD1
TGCGCCAGCAGCTCGGGACAGGGCACAGATACGCAGTATTTT
CASSSGQGTDTQYF
>TRBV20-1|TRBJ1-2|many|-
TGCAGTGCTAGGGAACAGATAGGAGACTATGGCTACACCTTC
CSAREQIGDYGYTF